The 27 T cell receptor beta chains listed next were all sequenced from one sample in a study of blood T cell repertoires in COVID-19. Only in-frame clones appear in the TCRdb table, and some are missing; sequencing was by immunoSEQ multiplex PCR. Of roughly 200,000 clones detected, around nine tenths appear once; the ten largest clones hold around 6.6%. What was sequenced was peripheral blood. The receptors derive from a woman between 40 and 50 years old who had recovered from COVID-19.

The genes are TRBV20-1 and TRBJ2-1; 9 bases are a match to TRBD2. The CDR3 runs to 12 residues. The germline V gene has CDR1 DFQATT and CDR2 SNEGSKA (reference sequence). The junction had 7 bases not matched to a gene; V was cut back by 3 bases and J by 13 bases. CDR3 coding DNA: TGCAGTGCTAGTGGACTAGCGCGGGTACAGTTCTTC. Translating it yields CSASGLARVQFF.

The V call is TRBV12-3 or TRBV12-4, the J call TRBJ2-7; no firm D call. The length of the CDR3 is 12 residues. The germline V and J ends were trimmed by 1 base and 2 bases, with 3 bases remaining between them. CDR3 DNA sequence: TGTGCCAGCAGTTTAGGTACCTACGAGCAGTACTTC. This encodes CASSLGTYEQYF.

V and J are TRBV28 and TRBJ2-2; perhaps TRBD1 as D (5 bases). Germline CDR1 MDHEN, CDR2 SYDVKM. Trimming removed 7 bases from V and 0 bases from J, with 15 bases in between. The CDR3 extends over 16 amino acids. The CDR3 DNA follows: TGTGCCAGCACCCCCCCGGGCAGGGCGAACACCGGGGAGCTGTTTTTT. It yields the protein CASTPPGRANTGELFF.

This rearrangement joins TRBV28 to TRBJ2-4, with a tentative D call TRBD2 (6 bases). V was shortened by 3 bases and J by 6 bases, with 18 bases between the two germline ends. Germline V gives CDR1 MDHEN, CDR2 SYDVKM. This CDR3 region has 16 residues. For the CDR3, the DNA is TGTGCCAGCAGTTTCATGTCATTGGGGGGTCCAAACATTCAGTACTTC. This gives the protein CASSFMSLGGPNIQYF.

The gene calls are TRBV5-1 and TRBJ1-5; 9 nucleotides line up with TRBD1. CDR1 SGHRS and CDR2 YFSETQ come from the germline V gene. This CDR3 spans 13 amino acids. J lost 5 bases, V lost 8 bases, and 5 bases had no gene match. Here the CDR3 DNA reads TGCGCCAGTAGACAGGGGGACGATCAGCCCCAGCATTTT. It specifies CASRQGDDQPQHF.

CDR3 amino acids: CASSAGGNEQFF. The CDR3 nucleotides read TGTGCCAGCAGCGCAGGGGGCAATGAGCAGTTCTTC. This sequence joins TRBV7-6 and TRBJ2-1; 7 positions match TRBD1. Germline V CDR1 and CDR2: SGHVS, FNYEAQ. The CDR3 length is 12 residues. V lost 5 bases and J lost 6; bases outside the gene matches: 1. Together with reference TRBV7-6 and TRBJ2-1, the CDR3 gives the full variable domain: GAGVSQSPRYKVTKRGQDVALRCDPISGHVSLYWYRQALGQGPEFLTYFNYEAQQDKSGLPNDRFSAERPEGSISTLTIQRTEQRDSAMYRCASSAGGNEQFFGPGTRLTVL.

The rearrangement links TRBV12-3 or TRBV12-4 to TRBJ1-2; the match to TRBD1 covers 9 bases. After removal of 8 bases from V and 8 bases from J, the junction contained 3 bases not matched to a gene. The CDR3 is 11 amino acids. This CDR3 reads CASGTGWGYTF. The CDR3, as DNA: TGTGCCAGCGGGACAGGGTGGGGCTACACCTTC.

This clone occurred once. The chain joins TRBV18 to TRBJ1-1, with TRBD1 identical over 7 bases. The CDR3 has 14 residues. Trimming removed 3 bases from V and 4 bases from J; junction bases left unmatched: 5. Germline CDR1 KGHSH, CDR2 LQKENI. The DNA of the CDR3 is TGTGCCAGCTCACCCCACCGGGACAGCACTGAAGCTTTCTTT. Protein product: CASSPHRDSTEAFF.

This clone was seen just once. The chain combines TRBV14 with TRBJ1-1; no definite D call. The V end lost 4 bases, the J end lost 11 bases, and 17 bases lay between the germline ends. The CDR3 covers 13 residues. The germline CDR1 and CDR2 sequences are SGHDN and FVKESK. The CDR3: CASSPGSAPPAFF. The CDR3 coding sequence is TGTGCCAGCAGCCCCGGGTCAGCCCCGCCGGCTTTCTTT.

This clone was counted once. V and J are TRBV10-3 and TRBJ2-1; 11 nucleotides match TRBD2. Germline CDR1 ENHRY, CDR2 SYGVKD. There are 16 residues in the CDR3. V was pared by 6 bases and J by 7 bases, with 11 bases of the junction left unmatched. The CDR3 reads CAIRGTSGSLSNEQFF. The DNA for the CDR3 is TGTGCCATCAGGGGGACTAGCGGCAGCTTATCAAATGAGCAGTTCTTC.

The chain has TRBV12-3 or TRBV12-4 and TRBJ2-7; D is ambiguous. Trimming shortened V by 5 bases and J by 0 bases, and 5 bases separated the two germline ends. The CDR3 runs 12 residues. Here the CDR3 DNA reads TGTGCCAGCAGTAGAGGCTCCTACGAGCAGTACTTC. Its protein product is CASSRGSYEQYF.

The chain combines TRBV7-6 with TRBJ2-1; 9 bases map to TRBD2. The germline CDR1 and CDR2 sequences are SGHVS and FNYEAQ. V was clipped by 5 bases and J by 0 bases; unmatched bases: 8. This CDR3 spans 17 amino acids. This CDR3 is CASSIRLADSSYNEQFF. CDR3 sequence (DNA): TGTGCCAGCAGCATTCGACTAGCGGATAGCTCCTACAATGAGCAGTTCTTC.

The gene calls are TRBV7-2 and TRBJ2-1; TRBD2 matches at 8 bases. V shed 3 bases, J shed 1 base, and the junction held 5 bases outside the gene matches. The CDR3 is made up of 16 amino acids. Germline CDR1 is SGHTA and CDR2 is FQGNSA. CDR3: CASSLSGSGSYNEQFF. As DNA, the CDR3 is TGTGCCAGCAGCTTGAGCGGGAGCGGATCCTACAATGAGCAGTTCTTC.

J is TRBJ2-3 and V is TRBV4-3; D uncertain. The V and J ends lost 0 bases and 2 bases respectively, with 15 bases between them. This CDR3 is 17 amino acids long. Looked up from germline, CDR1 is LGHNA and CDR2 is YSLEER. CDR3 loop: CASSQDLLVSTTDTQYF. The CDR3 coding sequence is TGCGCCAGCAGCCAAGATTTATTAGTATCAACCACAGATACGCAGTATTTT.

This chain connects TRBV2 to TRBJ2-3; tentatively, D is TRBD1 (7 bases). The CDR3 length is 20 residues. V gave up 5 bases and J gave up 2 bases, with 29 bases separating them. Looked up from germline, CDR1 is SNHLY and CDR2 is FYNNEI. The CDR3 DNA follows: TGTGCCAGCAGTAACGCATACCTAACTAGCCGGGACAGCAACACAGATACGCAGTATTTT. Protein: CASSNAYLTSRDSNTDTQYF.

The chain recombines TRBV25-1 with TRBJ1-5, with a tentative D call TRBD1 (5 bases). The CDR3 consists of 13 residues. CDR1 and CDR2 from the germline V gene are MGHDK and SYGVNS. With 6 bases removed from V and 6 bases from J, the gap between germline ends came to 12 bases. CDR3 region: CASRGASGQPQHF. The CDR3, as DNA: TGTGCCAGCAGAGGGGCTTCGGGTCAGCCCCAGCATTTT.

V is TRBV4-3 and J is TRBJ2-6; unclear D gene. The germline V gene has CDR1 LGHNA and CDR2 YSLEER. Trimming pared 1 base from V and 1 base from J, leaving 20 bases between. This CDR3 has 20 residues. DNA for the CDR3: TGCGCCAGCAGCCAAGGGCCTGGTGCGGAGAAGGCGTCTGGGGCCAACGTCCTGACTTTC. This gives the protein CASSQGPGAEKASGANVLTF.

The J gene is TRBJ1-5, the V gene TRBV28; 8 bases agree with TRBD1. This CDR3 is built from 18 residues. Germline-derived CDR1 and CDR2 are MDHEN and SYDVKM. After removal of 2 bases from V and 0 bases from J, the junction contained 9 bases not matched to a gene. CDR3 nucleotides: TGTGCCAGCAGTTTACCTCCGAGGGACAGGTATAGCAATCAGCCCCAGCATTTT. This codes for CASSLPPRDRYSNQPQHF.

The genes are TRBV5-1 and TRBJ2-3; 11 bases are a match to TRBD2. Per germline, CDR1 SGHRS and CDR2 YFSETQ. The CDR3 contains 14 residues. V dropped 8 bases and J dropped 5; count of bases not matched to a gene: 7. CDR3 bases: TGCGCCAGTTCCGTACTAGCGGGAGAAGATACGCAGTATTTT. Protein: CASSVLAGEDTQYF.

The V gene is TRBV19, the J gene TRBJ2-1; 9 bases map to TRBD2. Germline CDR1 is LNHDA and CDR2 is SQIVND (reference sequence). The CDR3 has 16 residues. The V segment lost 6 bases and the J segment 8 bases; nucleotides outside the gene matches: 14. CDR3 amino acids: CASRRSLSGSSYEQFF. The CDR3 region has the DNA TGTGCCAGTAGGCGATCTCTTAGCGGGAGCAGCTATGAGCAGTTCTTC.

The gene calls are TRBV2 and TRBJ1-1; D unresolved. The CDR3 spans 16 residues. CDR1 SNHLY and CDR2 FYNNEI come from the germline V gene. V was pared by 4 bases and J by 2 bases, with 17 bases between. CDR3 sequence (DNA): TGTGCCAGCAGTGGGGCAGAGAGTATCAGCAACACTGAAGCTTTCTTT. It is translated as CASSGAESISNTEAFF.

The CDR3 sequence is CASSSGSWTGELFF. CDR3 DNA: TGTGCCAGCTCAAGCGGGAGTTGGACCGGGGAGCTGTTTTTT. The rearrangement uses TRBV6-5 and TRBJ2-2; TRBD2 agrees at 8 bases. The V gene end was trimmed by 8 bases and the J gene end by 5 bases; junction bases not matched to a gene: 7. The CDR3 length is 14 residues. In germline, CDR1 is MNHEY, CDR2 SVGAGI.

The chain has TRBV30 and TRBJ2-1; 7 bases map to TRBD2. Germline trimming cut 3 bases from V and 15 bases from J; bases unmatched to any gene: 14. Germline lookup yields CDR1 GTSNPN and CDR2 SVGIG (reference sequence). This CDR3 comprises 13 residues. CDR3 nucleotides: TGTGCCTGGAGCAAAGGACTAGGACCTGCATGGTTCTTC. This codes for CAWSKGLGPAWFF.

The V call is TRBV6-5, the J call TRBJ1-2, with a tentative D call TRBD1 (5 bases). This CDR3 is built from 13 residues. V shed 6 bases and J shed 5 bases, with 13 bases lying between them. Germline values: CDR1 MNHEY, CDR2 SVGAGI. The CDR3 region has the DNA TGTGCCAGCAGATCAGGGATGGGGTATGGCTACACCTTC. Residues: CASRSGMGYGYTF.

CDR3 protein: CASSRGVAGGPYEQYF. DNA for the CDR3: TGTGCCAGCAGCCGGGGAGTAGCGGGAGGGCCCTACGAGCAGTACTTC. The chain carries TRBV3-1 (or the pseudogene TRBV3-2) and TRBJ2-7; 11 nucleotides align to TRBD2. This CDR3 has 16 amino acids. Germline V gene lookup returns CDR1 LGHDT and CDR2 YNNKEL (reference sequence). The V and J ends lost 4 bases and 2 bases, in that order; junction bases with no gene match: 7.

The rearrangement links TRBV27 to TRBJ1-5; D is unresolved. In germline, CDR1 is MNHEY, CDR2 SMNVEV (reference sequence). The CDR3 sequence is 15 residues long. Trimming took 0 bases from V and 0 from J, leaving 6 bases between them. As DNA, the CDR3 is TGTGCCAGCAGTTTATCAACAGCTAGCAATCAGCCCCAGCATTTT. Its protein is CASSLSTASNQPQHF.

The chain uses TRBV30 and TRBJ2-5; 10 nucleotides match TRBD1. V dropped 3 bases and J dropped 5; count of bases not matched to a gene: 0. CDR1 GTSNPN and CDR2 SVGIG come from the germline V gene (reference sequence). The CDR3 is 12 residues long. The CDR3 region has the DNA TGTGCCTGGAGGGGACAGGGGGAGACCCAGTACTTC. Its translation is CAWRGQGETQYF.